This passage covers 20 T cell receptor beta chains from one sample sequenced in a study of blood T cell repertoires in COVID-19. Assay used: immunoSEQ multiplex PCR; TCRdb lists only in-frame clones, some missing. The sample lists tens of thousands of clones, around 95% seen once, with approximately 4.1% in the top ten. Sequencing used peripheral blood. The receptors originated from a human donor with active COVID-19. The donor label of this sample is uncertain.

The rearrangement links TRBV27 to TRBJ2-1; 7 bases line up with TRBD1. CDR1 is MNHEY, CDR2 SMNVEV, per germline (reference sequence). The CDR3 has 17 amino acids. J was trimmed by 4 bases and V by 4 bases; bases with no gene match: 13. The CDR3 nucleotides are TGTGCCAGCAGTTCAAGCATTATAAGGACAGGATACAATGAGCAGTTCTTC. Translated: CASSSSIIRTGYNEQFF.

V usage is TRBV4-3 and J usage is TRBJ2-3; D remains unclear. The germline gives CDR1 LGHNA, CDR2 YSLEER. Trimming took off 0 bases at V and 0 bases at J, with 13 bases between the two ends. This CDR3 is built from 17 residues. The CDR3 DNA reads TGCGCCAGCAGCCAAGATCGCGACATATATAGCACAGATACGCAGTATTTT. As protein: CASSQDRDIYSTDTQYF.

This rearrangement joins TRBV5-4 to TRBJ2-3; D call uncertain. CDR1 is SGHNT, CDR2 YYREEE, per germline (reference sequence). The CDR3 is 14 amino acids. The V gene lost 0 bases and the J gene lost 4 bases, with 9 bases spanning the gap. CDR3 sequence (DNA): TGTGCCAGCAGCTTGGCCGATCGCGCAGATACGCAGTATTTT. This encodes CASSLADRADTQYF. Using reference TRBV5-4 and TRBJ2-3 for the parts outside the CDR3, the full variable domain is ETGVTQSPTHLIKTRGQQVTLRCSSQSGHNTVSWYQQALGQGPQFIFQYYREEENGRGNFPPRFSGLQFPNYSSELNVNALELDDSALYLCASSLADRADTQYFGPGTRLTVL.

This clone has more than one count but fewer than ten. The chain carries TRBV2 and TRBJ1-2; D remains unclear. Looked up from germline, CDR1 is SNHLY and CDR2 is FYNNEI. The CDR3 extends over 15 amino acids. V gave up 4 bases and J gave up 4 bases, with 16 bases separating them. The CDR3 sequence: CASSVEAGGSYGYTF. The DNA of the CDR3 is TGTGCCAGCAGTGTTGAGGCAGGAGGAAGCTATGGCTACACCTTC.

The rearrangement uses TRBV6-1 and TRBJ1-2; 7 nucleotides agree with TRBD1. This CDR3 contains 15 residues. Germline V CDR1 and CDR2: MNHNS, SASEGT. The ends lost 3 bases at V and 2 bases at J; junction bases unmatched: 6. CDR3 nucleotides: TGTGCCAGCAGTGACCGCTCGACAGGGAACTATGGCTACACCTTC. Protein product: CASSDRSTGNYGYTF.

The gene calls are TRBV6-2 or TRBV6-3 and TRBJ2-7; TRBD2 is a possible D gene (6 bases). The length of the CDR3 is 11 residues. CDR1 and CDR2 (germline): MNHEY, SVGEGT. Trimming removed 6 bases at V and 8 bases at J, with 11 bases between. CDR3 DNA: TGTGCCAGCAGCGGAGCGGGCAAGCAGTACTTC. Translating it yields CASSGAGKQYF.

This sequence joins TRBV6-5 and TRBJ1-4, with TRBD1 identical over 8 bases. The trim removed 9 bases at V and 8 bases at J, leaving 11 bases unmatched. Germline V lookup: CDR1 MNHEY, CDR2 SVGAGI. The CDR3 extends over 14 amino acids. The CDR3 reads CASSDRGLSEKLFF. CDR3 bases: TGTGCCAGTTCCGACAGGGGACTGAGCGAAAAACTGTTTTTT.

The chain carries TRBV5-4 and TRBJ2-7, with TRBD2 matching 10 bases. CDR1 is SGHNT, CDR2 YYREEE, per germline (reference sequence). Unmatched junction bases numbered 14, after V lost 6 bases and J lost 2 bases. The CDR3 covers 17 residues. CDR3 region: CASTPGGSGGTTYEQYF. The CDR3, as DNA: TGTGCCAGCACCCCAGGGGGTAGCGGGGGGACAACCTACGAGCAGTACTTC. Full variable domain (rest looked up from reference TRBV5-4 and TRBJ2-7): ETGVTQSPTHLIKTRGQQVTLRCSSQSGHNTVSWYQQALGQGPQFIFQYYREEENGRGNFPPRFSGLQFPNYSSELNVNALELDDSALYLCASTPGGSGGTTYEQYFGPGTRLTVT.

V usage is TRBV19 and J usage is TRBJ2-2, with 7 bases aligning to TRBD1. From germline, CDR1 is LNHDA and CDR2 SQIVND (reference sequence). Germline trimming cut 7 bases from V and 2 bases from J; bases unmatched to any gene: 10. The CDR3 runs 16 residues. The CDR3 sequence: CASTRTGTANTGELFF. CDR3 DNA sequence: TGTGCCAGTACCAGAACCGGGACAGCCAACACCGGGGAGCTGTTTTTT.

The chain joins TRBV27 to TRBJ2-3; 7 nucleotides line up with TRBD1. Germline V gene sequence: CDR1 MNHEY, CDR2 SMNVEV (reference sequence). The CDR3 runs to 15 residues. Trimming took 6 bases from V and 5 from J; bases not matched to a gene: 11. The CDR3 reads CASSTPGDSEDTQYF. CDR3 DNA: TGTGCCAGCAGCACCCCTGGGGACAGCGAAGATACGCAGTATTTT.

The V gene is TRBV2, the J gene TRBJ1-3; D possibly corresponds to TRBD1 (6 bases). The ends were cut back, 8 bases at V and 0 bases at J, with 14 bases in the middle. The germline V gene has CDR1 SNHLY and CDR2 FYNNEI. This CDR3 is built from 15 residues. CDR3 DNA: TGTGCCAGCGGGTTGGACAGAAACTCTGGAAACACCATATATTTT. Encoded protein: CASGLDRNSGNTIYF.

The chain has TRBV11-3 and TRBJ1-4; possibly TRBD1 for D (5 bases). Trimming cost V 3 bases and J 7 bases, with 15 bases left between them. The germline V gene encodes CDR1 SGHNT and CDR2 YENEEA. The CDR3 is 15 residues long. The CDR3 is CASSFRGGDGEKLFF. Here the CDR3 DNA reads TGTGCCAGCAGCTTCCGGGGGGGAGACGGTGAAAAACTGTTTTTT. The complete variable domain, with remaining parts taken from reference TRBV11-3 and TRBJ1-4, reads EAGVVQSPRYKIIEKKQPVAFWCNPISGHNTLYWYLQNLGQGPELLIRYENEEAVDDSQLPKDRFSAERLKGVDSTLKIQPAELGDSAVYLCASSFRGGDGEKLFFGSGTQLSVL.

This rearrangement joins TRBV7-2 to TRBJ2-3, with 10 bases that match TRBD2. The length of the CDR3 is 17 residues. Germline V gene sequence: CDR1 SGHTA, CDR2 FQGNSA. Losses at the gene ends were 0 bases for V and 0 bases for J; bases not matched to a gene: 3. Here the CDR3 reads CASSLARTSGSTDTQYF. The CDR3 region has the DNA TGTGCCAGCAGCTTAGCCAGGACTAGCGGAAGCACAGATACGCAGTATTTT.

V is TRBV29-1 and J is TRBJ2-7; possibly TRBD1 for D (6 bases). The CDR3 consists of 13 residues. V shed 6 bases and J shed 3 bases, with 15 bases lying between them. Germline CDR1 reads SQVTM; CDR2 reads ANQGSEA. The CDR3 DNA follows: TGCAGCGTACAGGGTGTTTACTACTACGAGCAGTACTTC. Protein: CSVQGVYYYEQYF.

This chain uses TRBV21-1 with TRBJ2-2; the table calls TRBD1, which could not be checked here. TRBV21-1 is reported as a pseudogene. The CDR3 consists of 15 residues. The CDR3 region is CASSQPQGGTGELFF. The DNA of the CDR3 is TGTGCCAGCAGCCAACCCCAGGGTGGCACCGGGGAGCTGTTTTTT.

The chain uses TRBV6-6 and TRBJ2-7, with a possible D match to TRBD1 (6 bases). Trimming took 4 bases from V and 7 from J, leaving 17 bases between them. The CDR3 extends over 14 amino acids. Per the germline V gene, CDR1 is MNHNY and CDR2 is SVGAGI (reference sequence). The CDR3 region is CASSFRHIDREQYF. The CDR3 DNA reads TGTGCCAGCAGTTTCCGCCACATCGACAGGGAGCAGTACTTC.

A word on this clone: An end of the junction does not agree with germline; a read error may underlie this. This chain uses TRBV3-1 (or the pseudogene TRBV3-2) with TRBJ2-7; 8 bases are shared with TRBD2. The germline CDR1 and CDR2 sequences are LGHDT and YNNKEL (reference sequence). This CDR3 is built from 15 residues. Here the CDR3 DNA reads TGTGCCAGCAGTCAAGACGGGACTAGGGTATACGAGCAGTACTTC. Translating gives CASSQDGTRVYEQYF.

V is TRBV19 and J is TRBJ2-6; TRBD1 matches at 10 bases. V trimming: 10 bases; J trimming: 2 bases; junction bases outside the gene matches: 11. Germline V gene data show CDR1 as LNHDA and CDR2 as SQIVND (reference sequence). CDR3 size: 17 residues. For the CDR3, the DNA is TGTGCCACCCAAGAGGGACAGGGGCTCACTGGGGCCAACGTCCTGACTTTC. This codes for CATQEGQGLTGANVLTF.

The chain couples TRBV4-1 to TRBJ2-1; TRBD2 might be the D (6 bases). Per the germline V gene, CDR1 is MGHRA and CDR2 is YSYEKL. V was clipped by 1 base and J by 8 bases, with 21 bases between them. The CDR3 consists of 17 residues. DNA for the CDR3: TGCGCCAGCAGCCAAGTATTGGACTATGAGGCCCACCATGAGCAGTTCTTC. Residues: CASSQVLDYEAHHEQFF.

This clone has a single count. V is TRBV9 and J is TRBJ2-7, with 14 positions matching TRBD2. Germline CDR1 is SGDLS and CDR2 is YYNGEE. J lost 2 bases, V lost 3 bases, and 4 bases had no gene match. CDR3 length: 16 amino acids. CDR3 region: CASSETSGRAPYEQYF. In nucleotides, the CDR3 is TGTGCCAGCAGCGAGACTAGCGGGAGGGCCCCCTACGAGCAGTACTTC.